This T cell receptor (beta chain) stems from a study of blood T cells in healthy people across ages. Whole-study results and caveats: Older age went with lower TCR beta diversity per million T cells, in a roughly linear way. Among long-lived donors, naive CD4+ cells were more numerous and diversity higher than in aged donors.

The V end lost 4 bases, the J end lost 8 bases, and 24 bases lay between the germline ends. The germline CDR1 and CDR2 sequences are SGHRS and YFSETQ. The CDR3 contains 16 residues. A second PCR of 7 to 11 cycles used a sample-barcoded 5' primer and a J-beta primer mix. TCRdb recomputed calls from the 5' RACE reads with MiXCR, one row per CDR3 protein. The data contain about 1.6 million distinct CDR3 sequences, around 36% of them seen just once; the ten biggest clones take up around 10%. About this clonotype: Antigen: not known.

Source material: blood. This clonotype was obtained from a woman younger than 45 in good health. The rearrangement uses TRBV5-1 and TRBJ1-2, with D possibly matching TRBD1 (5 bases). As DNA, the CDR3 is TGCGCCAGCAGCCTGGAAGGGGCCGGGCTTCTCTACGGCTACACCTTC. Translated, it gives CASSLEGAGLLYGYTF. Variable domain in full (rest from reference TRBV5-1 and TRBJ1-2): KAGVTQTPRYLIKTRGQQVTLSCSPISGHRSVSWYQQTPGQGLQFLFEYFSETQRNKGNFPGRFSGRQFSNSRSEMNVSTLELGDSALYLCASSLEGAGLLYGYTFGSGTRLTVV.